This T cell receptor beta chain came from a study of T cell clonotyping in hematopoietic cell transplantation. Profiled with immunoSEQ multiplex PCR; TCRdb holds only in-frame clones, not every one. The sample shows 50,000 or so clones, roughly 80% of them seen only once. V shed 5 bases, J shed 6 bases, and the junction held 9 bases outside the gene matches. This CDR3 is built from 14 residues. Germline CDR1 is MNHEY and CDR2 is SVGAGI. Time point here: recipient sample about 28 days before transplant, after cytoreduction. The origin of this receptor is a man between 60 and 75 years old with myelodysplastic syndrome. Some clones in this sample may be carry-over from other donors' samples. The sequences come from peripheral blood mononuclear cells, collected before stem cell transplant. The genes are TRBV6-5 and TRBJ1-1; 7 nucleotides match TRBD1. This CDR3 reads CASSSPGGHPEAFF. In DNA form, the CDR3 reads TGTGCCAGCAGTAGCCCAGGGGGGCACCCTGAAGCTTTCTTT.